The clone carrying this TCR beta chain was detected many times. The sample originates from a study of T cells in Graves' hyperthyroidism and ophthalmopathy. V dropped 6 bases and J dropped 8 bases, with 13 bases sitting between them. The CDR3 is made up of 12 amino acids. CDR1 is MDHEN, CDR2 SYDVKM, per germline. Patients aged 18 to 65 with hyperthyroidism were newly diagnosed, with duration under 2 months. The blood sample dates from first hyperthyroidism diagnosis, preceding any ophthalmopathy symptoms. TCR beta CDR3 regions were amplified from RNA transcripts. Primed by the HTBI set, a first-round RT-PCR was run on the TCR CDR3. TCRdb independently ran MiXCR on the multiplex PCR reads; one entry per CDR3 protein. The data contain some 370,000 distinct CDR3 sequences, approximately 17% of them seen just once; the ten biggest clones take up around a third.

The source is a woman in her thirties with Graves' hyperthyroidism that later progressed to Graves' ophthalmopathy. Sequencing was done on a sample of blood. The chain uses TRBV28 and TRBJ1-2; no clear D. The CDR3 bases are TGTGCCAGCAGCCTAGCCGGGTACGGCTACACCTTC. Amino acid sequence: CASSLAGYGYTF.